A selection of T cell receptor beta chains follows, all from one sample in a study of blood T cell repertoires in COVID-19. Profiled with immunoSEQ multiplex PCR; TCRdb holds only in-frame clones, not every one. The table lists 170,000 or so clones, approximately 87% of them singletons. The sequencing input was peripheral blood. The receptors here all came from a woman between 18 and 29 years old who had recovered from COVID-19. CDR3s include the opening cysteine and the closing phenylalanine or tryptophan. Fields, in order: D gene, V gene, J gene, clone size, CDR3 protein, CDR3 DNA. A D gene is named only where the DNA matches it firmly. Clone size is given for some rows only: seen once, a few or many times, or a class if the clone is expanded.

>.|TRBV7-2|TRBJ2-1|.
CASSLRGQGGIPEQFF
TGTGCCAGCAGCTTACGCGGACAGGGAGGGATCCCCGAGCAGTTCTTC
>.|TRBV30|TRBJ2-3|.
CAWNSKARRRTDTQYF
TGTGCCTGGAACAGTAAAGCCAGAAGGCGCACAGATACGCAGTATTTT
>.|TRBV7-9|TRBJ2-1|many
CASSARDFNNEQFF
TGTGCCAGCAGCGCCCGGGACTTTAACAATGAGCAGTTCTTC
>.|TRBV7-9|TRBJ1-6|.
CASSLGQGQSPLHF
TGTGCCAGCAGTCTTGGGCAGGGGCAATCACCCCTCCACTTT
>TRBD2|TRBV9|TRBJ2-1|.
CASSVVAGPAIDEQFF
TGTGCCAGCAGCGTAGTAGCGGGGCCGGCTATCGATGAGCAGTTCTTC
>.|TRBV2|TRBJ1-6|.
CASSEVPYGVSLENYYNSPLHF
TGTGCCAGCAGTGAAGTCCCCTACGGTGTCAGTTTAGAGAACTACTATAATTCACCCCTCCACTTT
>.|TRBV11-2|TRBJ2-7|.
CASSLDSSYEQYF
TGTGCCAGCAGCTTAGACAGCTCCTACGAGCAGTACTTC
>TRBD2|TRBV29-1|TRBJ2-7|many
CSVATSGDIYEQYF
TGCAGCGTCGCTACTAGCGGGGACATTTACGAGCAGTACTTC
>TRBD1|TRBV3-1/TRBV3-2|TRBJ2-3|.
CASSQPWTGETSTDTQYF
TGTGCCAGCAGCCAACCTTGGACAGGCGAGACTAGCACAGATACGCAGTATTTT
>.|TRBV10-3|TRBJ2-1|.
CAISEPDSRYNEQFF
TGTGCCATCAGTGAGCCAGATTCCCGATACAATGAGCAGTTCTTC
>.|TRBV7-3|TRBJ2-1|.
CASSRGSAYEQFF
TGTGCCAGCAGCCGCGGTAGCGCGTACGAGCAGTTCTTC
>.|TRBV20-1|TRBJ2-5|.
CSARAYGTQYF
TGCAGTGCTAGAGCCTATGGGACCCAGTACTTC
>.|TRBV5-1|TRBJ2-1|.
CASSLSYNEQFF
TGCGCCAGCAGCTTGTCATACAATGAGCAGTTCTTC
>TRBD1|TRBV18|TRBJ2-5|.
CASSPPDRGRETQYF
TGTGCCAGCTCACCACCGGACAGGGGGCGAGAGACCCAGTACTTC
>.|TRBV7-9|TRBJ1-6|.
CASSLYRVGSNNSPLHF
TGTGCCAGCAGCTTATACAGGGTCGGGTCCAATAATTCACCCCTCCACTTT
>.|TRBV10-3|TRBJ2-7|.
CAITRQSSYEQYF
TGTGCCATCACACGACAAAGCTCCTACGAGCAGTACTTC
>TRBD1|TRBV5-4|TRBJ1-2|.
CASSLWTGEGYTF
TGTGCCAGCAGCCTCTGGACAGGGGAGGGCTACACCTTC
>.|TRBV4-3|TRBJ1-1|.
CASSQVTGPLNTEAFF
TGCGCCAGCAGCCAAGTCACAGGGCCATTGAACACTGAAGCTTTCTTT
>TRBD1|TRBV19|TRBJ1-1|.
CASSEQGASEAFF
TGTGCCAGTAGTGAACAGGGGGCCTCTGAAGCTTTCTTT
>.|TRBV7-9|TRBJ1-3|.
CASILPTGYSGNTIYF
TGTGCCAGCATCTTACCAACAGGTTACTCTGGAAACACCATATATTTT
>TRBD1|TRBV7-8|TRBJ2-1|.
CASSLRDRGSDEQFF
TGTGCCAGCAGCCTCCGGGACAGGGGGTCCGATGAGCAGTTCTTC
>.|TRBV2|TRBJ2-3|once
CASTTGYDTQYF
TGTGCCAGCACCACAGGGTACGATACGCAGTATTTT
>.|TRBV18|TRBJ1-6|.
CASSPDMRSPLHF
TGTGCCAGCTCACCGGACATGCGTTCACCCCTCCACTTT
>TRBD2|TRBV19|TRBJ2-1|.
CASSIGRGGASYNEQFF
TGTGCCAGTAGTATAGGGCGCGGGGGGGCCTCCTACAATGAGCAGTTCTTC
>.|TRBV7-6|TRBJ2-5|.
CASSFAGRGQYF
TGTGCCAGCAGCTTTGCTGGGCGGGGACAGTACTTC
>.|TRBV5-4|TRBJ2-5|.
CASSSPSGDETQYF
TGTGCCAGCAGCTCGCCCTCGGGGGATGAGACCCAGTACTTC
>TRBD2|TRBV27|TRBJ2-1|.
CASSFGGRLNEQFF
TGTGCCAGCAGTTTTGGCGGGAGACTCAATGAGCAGTTCTTC
>.|TRBV7-7|TRBJ2-1|.
CASSLGLGEDEQFF
TGTGCTAGCAGCTTAGGGTTAGGGGAGGATGAGCAGTTCTTC
>TRBD2|TRBV18|TRBJ2-3|few
CASSREVLAGSTDTQYF
TGTGCCAGCTCACGGGAGGTACTAGCGGGAAGCACAGATACGCAGTATTTT
>TRBD2|TRBV4-1|TRBJ2-2|.
CASSQGLAGILNTGELFF
TGCGCCAGCAGCCAAGGACTAGCGGGAATCCTGAACACCGGGGAGCTGTTTTTT
>.|TRBV7-2|TRBJ1-3|.
CASSSWTVSGNTIYF
TGTGCCAGCAGCTCATGGACAGTCTCTGGAAACACCATATATTTT
>TRBD1|TRBV4-3|TRBJ1-4|.
CASSQEQGTGVEKLFF
TGCGCCAGCAGCCAAGAACAGGGGACAGGGGTCGAAAAACTGTTTTTT
>TRBD2|TRBV15|TRBJ2-5|.
CATSRVLAGTQETQYF
TGTGCCACCAGCAGAGTTCTAGCGGGAACTCAAGAGACCCAGTACTTC
>TRBD2|TRBV13|TRBJ2-1|.
CASSLSSGDSSYNEQFF
TGTGCCAGCAGCTTATCTAGCGGGGATAGCTCCTACAATGAGCAGTTCTTC
>.|TRBV3-1/TRBV3-2|TRBJ2-3|.
CASSQDRTGDTQYF
TGTGCCAGCAGCCAAGATCGTACAGGAGATACGCAGTATTTT
>TRBD1|TRBV4-1|TRBJ2-1|.
CASSRGTGGGGEQFF
TGCGCCAGCAGCCGGGGGACAGGGGGAGGGGGTGAGCAGTTCTTC
>.|TRBV18|TRBJ2-7|.
CASSPHQGSYEQYF
TGTGCCAGCTCACCACATCAGGGATCCTACGAGCAGTACTTC
>TRBD2|TRBV5-8|TRBJ2-7|.
CASSVTGTSGTYEQYF
TGTGCCAGCAGCGTAACCGGGACTAGCGGTACCTACGAGCAGTACTTC
>.|TRBV6-5|TRBJ1-1|few
CASMRFTEAFF
TGTGCCAGCATGCGGTTCACTGAAGCTTTCTTT
>TRBD2|TRBV13|TRBJ2-5|.
CASSYRDSGIQETQYF
TGTGCCTCCAGCTATAGGGATAGCGGGATACAAGAGACCCAGTACTTC
>TRBD1|TRBV25-1|TRBJ2-7|.
CASSGTGTGFYEQYF
TGTGCCAGCAGTGGGACCGGGACAGGATTCTACGAGCAGTACTTC
>TRBD2|TRBV5-4|TRBJ2-7|.
CASGLAGSYEQYF
TGTGCCAGCGGACTAGCAGGTTCCTACGAGCAGTACTTC
>.|TRBV7-9|TRBJ2-3|.
CASSLEERSKRNTQYF
TGTGCCAGCAGCTTAGAGGAGCGGTCCAAGAGAAATACGCAGTATTTT
>.|TRBV7-9|TRBJ2-2|.
CASSSHSDTGELFF
TGTGCCAGCAGCTCGCACTCGGACACCGGGGAGCTGTTTTTT
>.|TRBV9|TRBJ2-2|.
CASSEALNTGELFF
TGTGCCAGCAGTGAGGCTTTGAACACCGGGGAGCTGTTTTTT
>.|TRBV7-8|TRBJ2-1|few
CASSFWEDPYNEQFF
TGTGCCAGCAGCTTTTGGGAGGACCCCTACAATGAGCAGTTCTTC
>TRBD1|TRBV30|TRBJ1-4|.
CAWSGGTGNEKLFF
TGTGCCTGGAGTGGAGGGACAGGGAATGAAAAACTGTTTTTT
>TRBD1|TRBV5-1|TRBJ1-2|.
CASSSSQGARDGYTF
TGCGCCAGCAGCTCCTCACAGGGGGCGCGGGACGGCTACACCTTC
>TRBD1|TRBV28|TRBJ2-1|.
CASSRSRQGEQFF
TGTGCCAGCAGCCGATCCCGACAGGGCGAGCAGTTCTTC
>TRBD2|TRBV5-6|TRBJ2-3|.
CASSPLVAAGEYTQYF
TGTGCCAGCAGCCCACTTGTCGCAGCGGGAGAATATACGCAGTATTTT
>.|TRBV7-2|TRBJ1-1|.
CASSPDYGDTEAFF
TGTGCCAGCAGCCCAGATTATGGGGACACAGAAGCTTTCTTT
>TRBD1|TRBV27|TRBJ1-1|.
CASSIGTGPGDTEAFF
TGTGCCAGCAGTATAGGGACAGGGCCAGGGGACACTGAAGCTTTCTTT
>.|TRBV27|TRBJ1-2|.
CASSLTGGGANGYTF
TGTGCCAGCAGCCTAACCGGGGGGGGCGCGAATGGCTACACCTTC
>.|TRBV11-2|TRBJ2-3|.
CASSLGAGPFTDTQYF
TGTGCCAGCAGCTTAGGGGCTGGTCCGTTCACAGATACGCAGTATTTT
>TRBD2|TRBV2|TRBJ2-5|.
CASSEAVLAGSQETQYF
TGTGCCAGCAGTGAAGCGGTGCTAGCGGGAAGTCAAGAGACCCAGTACTTC
>.|TRBV7-2|TRBJ1-5|.
CASSSSGGSGWAQHF
TGTGCCAGCAGCTCCTCCGGTGGGAGTGGTTGGGCCCAGCATTTT
>.|TRBV5-1|TRBJ1-1|.
CASSFGLTTEAFF
TGCGCCAGCAGCTTCGGACTGACTACTGAAGCTTTCTTT
>TRBD1|TRBV7-9|TRBJ2-7|.
CASSARQGAREQYF
TGTGCCAGCAGCGCGCGACAGGGGGCGAGGGAGCAGTACTTC
>.|TRBV16|TRBJ1-1|once
CASSQWGTGITEAFF
TGTGCCAGCAGCCAATGGGGTACAGGGATTACTGAAGCTTTCTTT